This T cell receptor (beta chain) was identified during a study of T cell responses to AZD1222 COVID-19 vaccine. Study-wide results and limits: Donor demographics were predominantly white British with a female majority; clonal diversity may be underestimated. All repertoire sampling was performed exclusively after the peak T cell response.

This clone was detected only a few times. Its antigen is as yet unknown. Trimming took off 4 bases at V and 5 bases at J, with 6 bases between the two ends. The V gene's germline CDR1 is ENHRY and CDR2 SYGVKD. This CDR3 contains 12 residues. Assay: immunoSEQ multiplex PCR; the TCRdb copy retains only in-frame clones and omits some. The sample carries about 160,000 clones, roughly 90% recorded once. This TCR came from an adult who received the AZD1222 COVID-19 vaccine. This specimen was peripheral blood, taken 28 days after the second AZD1222 dose. The V call is TRBV10-3, the J call TRBJ1-5; D ambiguous. The CDR3 nucleotides read TGTGCCATCAGTGGTGGGGATCAGCCCCAGCATTTT. Translating it yields CAISGGDQPQHF.